This T cell receptor (beta chain) appears in the sequencing data of a study of T cells in Graves' hyperthyroidism and ophthalmopathy. There are 15 residues in the CDR3. V dropped 0 bases and J dropped 6; count of bases not matched to a gene: 7. The germline gives CDR1 LGHNA, CDR2 YNFKEQ. Template material for amplifying TCR beta CDR3 regions consisted of RNA transcripts. TCR CDR3 underwent first-round RT-PCR with the HTBI primer set. TCRdb ran MiXCR on the multiplex PCR reads and lists one entry per CDR3 protein. The sample lists hundreds of thousands of distinct CDR3 sequences; 38% were seen once. This clonotype was found a few times. Not enrolled were patients with uncontrolled infection, other autoimmune disease, pregnancy or lactation.

The rearrangement links TRBV4-2 to TRBJ1-1; 7 bases align to TRBD1. The sequenced sample was blood. The TCR originated in a man between 18 and 35 years old with Graves' hyperthyroidism. DNA for the CDR3: TGTGCCAGCAGCCAAGAACTCATACAGGGGTCTGAAGCTTTCTTT. Residues: CASSQELIQGSEAFF.